Below, 12 T cell receptor beta chains from the same sample are listed, as sequenced in a study of T cell responses to AZD1222 COVID-19 vaccine. Profiling relied on immunoSEQ multiplex PCR, and the TCRdb table lists in-frame clones only, not all of them. The sample consists of roughly 120,000 clones, 88% of them appearing once. The sample consisted of peripheral blood, taken on day 0 of AZD1222 vaccination. These receptors all come from an adult in good health.

The chain joins TRBV12-3 or TRBV12-4 to TRBJ2-7, with D unresolved. The CDR3 consists of 13 residues. The germline V and J ends were trimmed by 6 bases and 2 bases, with 11 bases remaining between them. The chain's CDR3 is CASSNGLPYEQYF. The CDR3 nucleotides read TGTGCCAGCAGCAACGGGTTACCCTACGAGCAGTACTTC.

The chain has TRBV7-3 and TRBJ1-2, with D possibly matching TRBD1 (6 bases). V shed 8 bases and J shed 7 bases, with 20 bases lying between them. The V gene's germline CDR1 is SGHTA and CDR2 FQGTGA. The CDR3 is made up of 14 amino acids. In DNA, the CDR3 is TGTGCCAGCCGGAATCGAGGGGGGCGCGGTGGCTACACCTTC. The encoded protein is CASRNRGGRGGYTF.

The J gene is TRBJ1-1, the V gene TRBV6-2 or TRBV6-3; D gene ambiguous. Germline CDR1 and CDR2: MNHEY and SVGEGT. Between the trimmed V and J ends, which lost 2 bases and 0 bases, there was a span of 7 bases. The CDR3 has 14 amino acids. The CDR3 coding sequence is TGTGCCAGCAGTTACAATGGGCTGAACACTGAAGCTTTCTTT. Translation: CASSYNGLNTEAFF.

This clone was counted between two and nine times. The rearrangement uses TRBV7-2 and TRBJ2-3; D might be TRBD1 (6 bases). The CDR3 runs to 16 residues. The germline V gene encodes CDR1 SGHTA and CDR2 FQGNSA. The V and J ends lost 4 bases and 8 bases respectively, with 22 bases between them. CDR3 coding DNA: TGTGCCAGCAGCTCACTTACTACAGGGTATGGTCTTACGCAGTATTTT. Encoded protein: CASSSLTTGYGLTQYF.

The gene calls are TRBV6-5 and TRBJ1-1; D is ambiguous. The CDR3 is 13 residues long. Looked up from germline, CDR1 is MNHEY and CDR2 is SVGAGI. The V end was cut by 6 bases, the J end by 5 bases, with 13 bases between. CDR3: CASSPRALTEAFF. As DNA, the CDR3 is TGTGCCAGCAGCCCCCGTGCCTTAACTGAAGCTTTCTTT.

The J gene is TRBJ1-2, the V gene TRBV6-2 or TRBV6-3; a possible D gene is TRBD1 (6 bases). CDR1 MNHEY and CDR2 SVGEGT come from the germline V gene. Trimming shortened V by 5 bases and J by 8 bases, and 18 bases separated the two germline ends. There are 14 residues in the CDR3. CDR3 sequence: CASSTQGMTRGYTF. CDR3 in DNA: TGTGCCAGCAGTACACAGGGCATGACTCGGGGCTACACCTTC.

This sequence joins TRBV7-2 and TRBJ2-5; either TRBD1 or TRBD2 may fit D (6 bases each). The CDR3 is made up of 16 amino acids. Between the trimmed V and J ends, which lost 2 bases and 5 bases, there was a span of 18 bases. The germline gives CDR1 SGHTA, CDR2 FQGNSA. Here the CDR3 DNA reads TGTGCCAGCAGCTTAAAGGGGGGCGCGGGTCAGGAGACCCAGTACTTC. As protein: CASSLKGGAGQETQYF.

This clone was detected only a few times. The chain couples TRBV3-1 (or the pseudogene TRBV3-2) to TRBJ1-2; D possibly corresponds to TRBD1 (5 bases). Trimming took 0 bases from V and 4 from J, leaving 15 bases between them. The CDR3 spans 16 residues. CDR1 LGHDT and CDR2 YNNKEL come from the germline V gene (reference sequence). CDR3 amino acids: CASSQDRQGPSYGYTF. The DNA of the CDR3 is TGTGCCAGCAGCCAAGATCGGCAGGGCCCGTCCTATGGCTACACCTTC.

This clone has a handful of counts. Because it lacks the conserved phenylalanine or tryptophan at the end, this CDR3 is likely a read error. No DNA is shown, since the ends of the CDR3 on it are uncertain; the CDR3 is the one TCRdb lists. This sequence joins TRBV10-2 and TRBJ1-2; the table's D call of TRBD1 was not tested on the DNA. The CDR3 is 13 amino acids in total, end residues counted. Per the germline V gene, CDR1 is WSHSY and CDR2 is SAAADI. CDR3 residues: CASRTQGAPNYQL.

The table lists this clone with a count of one. V gene TRBV28 combines with J gene TRBJ1-1; D is possibly TRBD1 (5 bases). The germline gives CDR1 MDHEN, CDR2 SYDVKM. The CDR3 is made up of 14 amino acids. V was pared by 4 bases and J by 4 bases, with 13 bases between. CDR3 in amino acids: CASSSSGKATEAFF. CDR3 in DNA: TGTGCCAGCAGTTCATCAGGGAAGGCCACTGAAGCTTTCTTT.

This chain connects TRBV30 to TRBJ1-1; TRBD1 is a possible D gene (5 bases). CDR3 length: 14 amino acids. The germline CDR1 and CDR2 sequences are GTSNPN and SVGIG (reference sequence). V was shortened by 0 bases and J by 6 bases, with 14 bases between the two germline ends. The DNA of the CDR3 is TGTGCCTGGAGTGTACTTCAGGGAACCCCTGAAGCTTTCTTT. Its protein is CAWSVLQGTPEAFF.

This clone was observed once. The V call is TRBV19, the J call TRBJ2-1; no reliable D call. This CDR3 contains 15 residues. Germline V CDR1 and CDR2: LNHDA, SQIVND (reference sequence). With 4 bases removed from V and 0 bases from J, the gap between germline ends came to 10 bases. The chain's CDR3 is CASSKWGNSYNEQFF. The CDR3 region has the DNA TGTGCCAGTAGTAAATGGGGTAACTCCTACAATGAGCAGTTCTTC.